The following is a TCR beta chain sequence with its context. What it recognizes is unknown. Germline assignment: CDR1 MNHNS and CDR2 SASEGT. The CDR3 is 14 residues long. Trimming left V 0 bases short and J 5 bases short, with 10 bases between. These data originate in a study of T cell responses to AZD1222 COVID-19 vaccine. Study summary: Pooled samples include second doses given at about 4 or 12 weeks. Overall study findings and caveats: Repertoires were obtained solely post-peak T cell response. The donors showed a predominance of white British ancestry and of females, with possible underestimation of clonal diversity.

Some clones are missing from TCRdb's copy, which holds only in-frame ones; the method was immunoSEQ multiplex PCR. Among about 140,000 clones listed, 70% to 90% were seen once. The specimen comprised peripheral blood, sampled on day 0 of AZD1222 vaccination. This sequence was found in an adult in good health. The chain combines TRBV6-1 with TRBJ1-2; D uncertain. Written as DNA, the CDR3 is TGTGCCAGCAGTGAAGCTGGGCTCGGTTATGGCTACACCTTC. Translated: CASSEAGLGYGYTF.